The rows below give T cell receptor beta chains drawn from one sample of a study of T cell clonotyping in hematopoietic cell transplantation. TCRdb keeps only in-frame clones here, not all; method: immunoSEQ multiplex PCR. The data hold about 9,700 clones, with about 75% observed a single time. This sample comprised PBMCs, obtained 180 days after allogeneic stem cell transplant. Source of these receptors: a male patient aged 40 to 55 who had an allogeneic stem cell transplant from a related donor, so the T cells may come from the graft donor. Some clones in this sample may be carry-over from other donors' samples. Both conserved end residues are part of each CDR3. Each record gives: J gene, D gene, V gene, clone size, CDR3 DNA, CDR3 protein. D genes are given only for firm matches. The listing skips clone size in some rows; elsewhere it reads once, few, many or a size class.

j_gene: TRBJ2-1
d_gene: TRBD2
v_gene: TRBV4-3
abundance: .
CDR3nt: TGCGCCAGCAGCCAATCGGTCTCGGGATTTAGCGGGGTGGGGAATGAGCAGTTCTTC
CDR3aa: CASSQSVSGFSGVGNEQFF

j_gene: TRBJ2-2
d_gene: .
v_gene: TRBV7-2
abundance: .
CDR3nt: TGTGCCAGCAGCTTAACAGGGAACACCGGGGAGCTGTTTTTT
CDR3aa: CASSLTGNTGELFF

j_gene: TRBJ1-5
d_gene: TRBD1
v_gene: TRBV6-6
abundance: .
CDR3nt: TGTGCCAGCAAAGGGGTAGCCGGACAGGGTGATCAGCCCCAGCATTTT
CDR3aa: CASKGVAGQGDQPQHF

j_gene: TRBJ2-5
d_gene: TRBD1
v_gene: TRBV11-2
abundance: .
CDR3nt: TGTGCCAGCAGCCTACAGGGGATTGATCAAGAGACCCAGTACTTC
CDR3aa: CASSLQGIDQETQYF

j_gene: TRBJ2-1
d_gene: .
v_gene: TRBV9
abundance: .
CDR3nt: TGTGCCAGCAGCCCCCGCCCCGGGACCGGTTACAATGAGCAGTTCTTC
CDR3aa: CASSPRPGTGYNEQFF

j_gene: TRBJ1-6
d_gene: .
v_gene: TRBV7-3
abundance: .
CDR3nt: TGTGCCAGCAGCTTAGACAGTTATAATTCACCCCTCCACTTT
CDR3aa: CASSLDSYNSPLHF

j_gene: TRBJ1-2
d_gene: .
v_gene: TRBV29-1
abundance: .
CDR3nt: TGCAGCGTTGAGCGGGAGCCCAACGGCTACACCTTC
CDR3aa: CSVEREPNGYTF

j_gene: TRBJ1-4
d_gene: TRBD1
v_gene: TRBV6-6
abundance: once
CDR3nt: TGTGCCAGCAGGACAGGGGGGGCTGAAAAACTGTTTTTT
CDR3aa: CASRTGGAEKLFF

j_gene: TRBJ1-4
d_gene: .
v_gene: TRBV28
abundance: .
CDR3nt: TGTGCCAGCAGGGATACCATGACACCTGAAAAACTGTTTTTT
CDR3aa: CASRDTMTPEKLFF

j_gene: TRBJ2-2
d_gene: TRBD2
v_gene: TRBV7-6
abundance: .
CDR3nt: TGTGCCAGCAGCACTAGCGGGGGGGTTACCGGGGAGCTGTTTTTT
CDR3aa: CASSTSGGVTGELFF

j_gene: TRBJ2-6
d_gene: .
v_gene: TRBV9
abundance: .
CDR3nt: TGTGCCAGCAGCTACAACGCCCCAGGGTGGAGGGCCTCTGGGGCCAACGTCCTGACTTTC
CDR3aa: CASSYNAPGWRASGANVLTF

j_gene: TRBJ1-2
d_gene: .
v_gene: TRBV7-2
abundance: .
CDR3nt: TGTGCCAGCAGCTTAGTTCTGGGAGATCCCTATGGCTACACCTTC
CDR3aa: CASSLVLGDPYGYTF

j_gene: TRBJ1-1
d_gene: TRBD1
v_gene: TRBV7-2
abundance: once
CDR3nt: TGTGCCAGCAGCGATCCGGGACAGCCCGTTTTTGAAGCTTTCTTT
CDR3aa: CASSDPGQPVFEAFF

j_gene: TRBJ1-1
d_gene: .
v_gene: TRBV11-3
abundance: .
CDR3nt: TGTGCCAGCAGCTTACAGGGAACGAACACTGAAGCTTTCTTT
CDR3aa: CASSLQGTNTEAFF

j_gene: TRBJ1-5
d_gene: .
v_gene: TRBV6-5
abundance: .
CDR3nt: TGTGCCAGCTGGCGAGGCAATCAGCCCCAGCATTTT
CDR3aa: CASWRGNQPQHF